These T cell receptor beta chains were read from a single sample in a study of T cells in Graves' hyperthyroidism and ophthalmopathy. TCRdb itself ran the multiplex PCR reads through MiXCR, one entry per CDR3 protein. The sample holds a few hundred thousand distinct CDR3 sequences; 46% are singletons and the top ten take 15% to 20%. The sample taken for sequencing was peripheral blood or thyroid tissue (not recorded which). These receptors all stem from an adult woman with Graves' disease, either hyperthyroidism or ophthalmopathy (not recorded which). The CDR3 runs from the conserved cysteine through the conserved F or W. D genes are given only for firm matches. A clone size is listed for some rows: how often the clone was seen (once, few, many), or a class if it is expanded.

CDR3 DNA,CDR3 protein,V gene,clone size,D gene,J gene
TGTGCCATCACTGCGGACGGGAACACTGAAGCTTTCTTT,CAITADGNTEAFF,TRBV10-3,.,.,TRBJ1-1
TGTGCCAGCAGCTTATGGGGGCGAGGGGGCCGGGGCGGAGGCTACACCTTC,CASSLWGRGGRGGGYTF,TRBV7-3,.,TRBD1,TRBJ1-2
TGTGCCAGCAGTGAAGGGACGGAAGATAGCAATCAGCCCCAGCATTTT,CASSEGTEDSNQPQHF,TRBV6-1,many,.,TRBJ1-5
TGCGCCAGCAGCCAGCCAGGACGGACAGGGTTTTTCGTCTACACCTTC,CASSQPGRTGFFVYTF,TRBV4-1,many,TRBD1,TRBJ1-2
TGTGCCACCAGCAGCGCCGGCTCGAACACCGGGGAGTATTTT,CATSSAGSNTGEYF,TRBV15,.,.,TRBJ2-3
TGTGCCACCAGCAGGGGCCGGACAGTTTTCTACGAGCAGTACTTC,CATSRGRTVFYEQYF,TRBV15,.,.,TRBJ2-7
TGTGCCAGTACTAAGCGGGGGGCCGCAACTAATGAAAAACTGTTTTTT,CASTKRGAATNEKLFF,TRBV19,many,.,TRBJ1-4
TGCGCCAGCAGCCAACCCACGTCAGGGATGAATCAGCCCCAGCATTTT,CASSQPTSGMNQPQHF,TRBV4-1,many,.,TRBJ1-5
TGTGCCAGCAGCTCCAACTTGGGGGGCTATGGCTACACCTTC,CASSSNLGGYGYTF,TRBV11-2,.,.,TRBJ1-2
TGTGCCAGCAGTCAGACAGGGAATGAAAAACTGTTTTTT,CASSQTGNEKLFF,TRBV27,.,TRBD1,TRBJ1-4
TGTGCCCCGGCGACGGGACAGGGTCCTCGCAATCAGCCCCAGCATTTT,CAPATGQGPRNQPQHF,TRBV6-1,many,TRBD1,TRBJ1-5
TGTGCCAGCAGCTTTGGGACAGTGAGTGAAGCTTTCTTT,CASSFGTVSEAFF,TRBV7-9,many,TRBD1,TRBJ1-1
TGTGCCAGCAGCCACACGAGTTGGAGCTACACCTTC,CASSHTSWSYTF,TRBV14,many,.,TRBJ1-2
TGTGCCAGCAGCGAGACAGGGGGAGGTTGGGATGGCTACACCTTC,CASSETGGGWDGYTF,TRBV12-3/TRBV12-4,once,TRBD1,TRBJ1-2
TGCGCCAGCAGCTCTGGGGGGGCCTCACCCCTCCACTTT,CASSSGGASPLHF,TRBV5-1,few,.,TRBJ1-6
TGTGCCAGCGGACCGACGGGGACAAACCCACTGGATGGCTACACCTTC,CASGPTGTNPLDGYTF,TRBV27,many,.,TRBJ1-2
TGTGCCAGCAGCGTAGAAGGCGTAAGCAATCAGCCCCAGCATTTT,CASSVEGVSNQPQHF,TRBV9,once,.,TRBJ1-5
TGTGCCATCAGTGAGGGCAGGGATGGCTACACCTTC,CAISEGRDGYTF,TRBV10-3,.,.,TRBJ1-2
TGTGCCAGCAGTACAGGGGGCTCGAACACTGAAGCTTTCTTT,CASSTGGSNTEAFF,TRBV6-5,many,TRBD1,TRBJ1-1
TGCAGTGCTTCGGCTACTAGCGGGAGAGAGACCCAGTACTTC,CSASATSGRETQYF,TRBV20-1,.,TRBD2,TRBJ2-5
TGTGCCAGCAGTCTTGACAACAATCAGCCCCAGTACTTC,CASSLDNNQPQYF,TRBV12-3/TRBV12-4,.,.,TRBJ2-5
TGTGCCAGCAGCTTACGCAGGGGGGTCAAAGGAAACACCATATATTTT,CASSLRRGVKGNTIYF,TRBV7-2,.,TRBD1,TRBJ1-3
TGTGCCAGCAGCTTAACCAGAGGACTAGCGGGAGGGCCCCTGTACTTC,CASSLTRGLAGGPLYF,TRBV7-2,.,TRBD2,TRBJ2-7
TGTGCCAGCACCCTGGGGGGTTCCTCCTACGAGCAGTACTTC,CASTLGGSSYEQYF,TRBV12-3/TRBV12-4,.,.,TRBJ2-7
TGTGCCACCGATACAGGTACTGAAGCTTTCTTT,CATDTGTEAFF,TRBV10-1,few,.,TRBJ1-1
TGCGCCAGCAGCCGTGGCCCGGAGAAGAACACTGAAGCTTTCTTT,CASSRGPEKNTEAFF,TRBV7-3,.,.,TRBJ1-1
TGTGCCTGGACCTCGGACAGGGGGCACGGCTACACCTTC,CAWTSDRGHGYTF,TRBV30,many,TRBD1,TRBJ1-2
TGCAGCGTTTGCTGGGGAGGAAGCGGTCAGCCCCAGCATTTT,CSVCWGGSGQPQHF,TRBV29-1,many,.,TRBJ1-5
TGCGCCAGCAGCAGATCCGGGACAGGGGGAACCTACGAGCAGTACTTC,CASSRSGTGGTYEQYF,TRBV5-1,few,TRBD1,TRBJ2-7
TGTGCCAGCAGTGTACAGGGGGAGCAGTCACCCCTCCACTTT,CASSVQGEQSPLHF,TRBV2,many,TRBD1,TRBJ1-6
TGTGCCAGCGGGACATTCGGACGGGGCCAGCATTTT,CASGTFGRGQHF,TRBV19,many,.,TRBJ1-5
TGTGCCAGCAGCTTAAGAGGGGGCACGAACACTGAAGCTTTCTTT,CASSLRGGTNTEAFF,TRBV7-6,many,TRBD1,TRBJ1-1
TGCAGTGCTAAGAATAGCGGGGGTTATAATGAGCCCCAGCATTTT,CSAKNSGGYNEPQHF,TRBV20-1,many,.,TRBJ1-5
TGTGCCAGCAGTGAAATGGGACAGGGACCAGAGACCCAGTACTTC,CASSEMGQGPETQYF,TRBV7-9,few,TRBD1,TRBJ2-5
TGTGTCATCAGTGAGGACAACCAACGGCCCCAGCATTTT,CVISEDNQRPQHF,TRBV10-3,.,.,TRBJ1-5
TGCGCCAGCAGCCTCCCCAGTCGGTCCCAGCATTTT,CASSLPSRSQHF,TRBV4-1,many,.,TRBJ1-5
TGTGCCAGCAGCTATTCGGGGGACTATGGCTACACCTTC,CASSYSGDYGYTF,TRBV7-2,.,.,TRBJ1-2
TGTGCCAGCAGTGACGGGGCTAGGAACTACGAGCAGTACTTC,CASSDGARNYEQYF,TRBV6-4,.,.,TRBJ2-7
TGCAGCGTTGCATATCGGGGCGTGAACACTGAAGCTTTCTTT,CSVAYRGVNTEAFF,TRBV29-1,.,.,TRBJ1-1
TGCGCCAGCGGCCGGGGGGTTCGGACTGAAGCTTTCTTT,CASGRGVRTEAFF,TRBV5-1,.,.,TRBJ1-1
TGCAGTGCTAGGTTGGGACAAACCTACGAGCAGTACTTC,CSARLGQTYEQYF,TRBV20-1,.,.,TRBJ2-7
TGTGCCAGCAGTGTGGAATATGGCTTGACCCAGTACTTC,CASSVEYGLTQYF,TRBV6-1,.,.,TRBJ2-5
TGCAGTGCTAGAGATCAGGTGGGCCAGCAGGACACTGAAGCTTTCTTT,CSARDQVGQQDTEAFF,TRBV20-1,many,.,TRBJ1-1
TGTGCCAGCAGTGCTACCGGGACACTGAACACCGGGGAGCTGTTTTTT,CASSATGTLNTGELFF,TRBV25-1,.,.,TRBJ2-2
TGTGCCAGCAGCTTAGAATCGGTGACCTCCTATGGCTACACCTTC,CASSLESVTSYGYTF,TRBV7-2,.,.,TRBJ1-2
TGTGCCAGCAGTTTACGAGCGAAAGGGACTGGGGCCAACGTCCTGACTTTC,CASSLRAKGTGANVLTF,TRBV27,few,.,TRBJ2-6
TGTGCCAGCAGCTTTTCTTGGGACTTAGAAACTGAAGAGACCCAGTACTTC,CASSFSWDLETEETQYF,TRBV7-2,many,.,TRBJ2-5
TGTGCCAGCAGCTTAAAAGCAGGGATGAACACTGAAGCTTTCTTT,CASSLKAGMNTEAFF,TRBV7-3,many,.,TRBJ1-1
TGCGCCAGCAGCTTGGAACTAGCGGGAGTCAATGAGCAGTTCTTC,CASSLELAGVNEQFF,TRBV5-1,.,TRBD2,TRBJ2-1
TGTGCCAGCAGTGAAGACGGGTCAGGCAATCAGCCCCAGCATTTT,CASSEDGSGNQPQHF,TRBV2,.,.,TRBJ1-5
TGCAGTGCTAGAGATGCCGGACTAGCGGGTCTCTACGAGCAGTACTTC,CSARDAGLAGLYEQYF,TRBV20-1,many,TRBD2,TRBJ2-7
TGCAGTGCTTATCGGACTAGCAGGCACTACGAGCAGTACTTC,CSAYRTSRHYEQYF,TRBV20-1,few,TRBD2,TRBJ2-7